This TCR beta chain appears in the sequencing data of a study of T cells in women clearing cervical HPV infection. The data were produced by immunoSEQ multiplex PCR, yet TCRdb's version contains in-frame clones alone and is incomplete. Recorded for this sample: about 25,000 clones. A remark on this clone: Coverage ceases 3 residues before the CDR3 finishes, and the germline J gene fills in the end.

This CDR3 has 10 amino acids. The germline gives CDR1 LNHDA, CDR2 SQIVND (reference sequence). The TCR sequence derives from a woman aged 18 to 75 with a cervical HPV16 infection that either progressed to CIN3+ or cleared (not recorded which). This chain uses TRBV19 with TRBJ1-2; possible D gene TRBD1, 5 bases. Sequencing used blood buffy coat. CDR3: CASLGADYTF. CDR3 DNA (partial): TGTGCCAGTCTAGGGGCCGAC.